This TCR beta chain comes out of a study of T-cell reconstitution after alpha-beta-depleted transplantation in children (dated by TCRdb to 2016 to 2017). Regarding the research as a whole: The study quantitatively tracked T-cell immune reconstitution after TCRalphabeta/CD19-depleted allogeneic hematopoietic cell transplantation in children using TCR repertoire profiling. Overall results and qualifications from the work: In some patients, high TCRbeta diversity at day 60 was attributed to recipient T cells and intrathymic progenitors that had survived conditioning. The frequencies of hyperexpanded clones fell over the following months, and after one year, T-cell counts and TCRbeta diversity were mostly attributed to newly produced T cells. The apparently early recovery of alphabetaT-cell counts about two months after transplant reportedly depended on only several hundred rapidly expanded clones that came from non-depleted graft cells.

Sequences SGHDT (CDR1) and YYEEEE (CDR2) are obtained from the germline V gene. Cut back by 4 bases and 4 bases, the V and J ends lie 11 bases apart. The CDR3 spans 13 residues, from the cysteine through the phenylalanine. Only the CDR3 part of the read is kept: 39 bases, read in frame from the first base. This clonotype was seen at least ten times. Its antigen is unknown. No much larger clone is present one base from it, and per-base qualities are unavailable. The method behind the library was PCR. This sample was sequenced with an Illumina HiSeq 2500. TCR libraries were prepared with molecular barcoding, using unique molecular identifiers to normalize TCRbeta repertoire quantification. TCRdb handled the public reads itself, with Q25 trimming in fastp and clone calling in MiXCR, and kept productive beta chains. Duplicate CDR3 protein sequences are folded into a single record with the most common DNA and genes. This sample is represented by about 150,000 distinct CDR3 sequences; 8% to 10% of them were singletons. The ten largest clonotypes hold over 15% of the sample.

This specimen's treatment or condition label, interpreted: allogeneic hematopoietic cell transplantation with graft depleted of TCRalphabeta T cells and CD19 B cells. TCRalphabeta/CD19-depleted allogeneic hematopoietic cell grafts were given to the transplant recipients, all of whom were children. The sequence is built from TRBV5-6 and TRBJ2-5; the D gene is perhaps TRBD1, from 6 matching bases. The sequence came from a female patient aged 2-15 years who had a stem cell transplant for congenital amegakaryocytic thrombocytopenia, so the T cells may come from the graft donor. The sample in question was PBMCs, mostly from graft donor cells, obtained 180 days after TCRalphabeta/CD19-depleted stem cell transplant. The nucleotide sequence reads TGTGCCAGCAGCCTCAGGGGCCTAGAGACCCAGTACTTC. This yields the protein CASSLRGLETQYF.